Listed here are 7 T cell receptor beta chains from one sample, sequenced in a study of T cell repertoires in cytomegalovirus infection (dated by TCRdb to between 2018 and 2021). The meaning of the sample's treatment or condition label: in vitro stimulation with specific CMV peptide epitopes to enrich CMV-specific T cells. Which antigens these TCRs recognize remains unknown. The sample was run on an Illumina HiSeq 1500. TCRdb reanalyzed the raw reads on its own, using fastp at Q25 for trimming and MiXCR for clone calling, and kept in-frame beta chains. Each CDR3 protein appears once, grouped with its most common genes and DNA. For this sample the table gives roughly 700,000 distinct CDR3 sequences, of which roughly 36% were detected only once. Around a sixth of the sample comes from the top ten. The sample in question was cultured PBMCs, obtained from culture after CMV antigen stimulation. These receptor sequences come from a human donor in good health (CMV status not recorded). Some clones in this sample may be carry-over from other donors' samples.

The rearrangement uses TRBV7-9 and TRBJ2-1, with 11 nucleotides matching TRBD2. Germline V gene lookup returns CDR1 SEHNR and CDR2 FQNEAQ (reference sequence). Trimming took 5 bases from V and 5 from J; bases not matched to a gene: 8. The CDR3 contains 16 residues. The CDR3 coding sequence is TGTGCCAGCAGCCCGCGGACTAGCGGGCGCCACAATGAGCAGTTCTTC. Residues: CASSPRTSGRHNEQFF.

This chain joins TRBV7-9 and TRBJ1-2; D not resolved. Trimming removed 5 bases at V and 5 bases at J, with 9 bases between. Germline CDR1 reads SEHNR; CDR2 reads FQNEAQ (reference sequence). There are 12 residues in the CDR3. This CDR3 reads CASSPQRYGYTF. For the CDR3, the DNA is TGTGCCAGCAGCCCTCAGAGATATGGCTACACCTTC.

This clonotype showed up just a few times. The chain joins TRBV4-1 to TRBJ2-1; D is undetermined. Deletions cut 0 bases from V and 5 bases from J, with 11 bases between. The CDR3 sequence is 15 residues long. The germline V gene has CDR1 MGHRA and CDR2 YSYEKL. The CDR3 spells CASSQDGRAHNEQFF. The CDR3 DNA reads as TGCGCCAGCAGCCAAGACGGACGGGCCCACAATGAGCAGTTCTTC.

J is TRBJ1-1 and V is TRBV7-9; D gene uncertain. V was clipped by 3 bases and J by 1 base, with 9 bases between them. The CDR3 has 14 residues. The germline gives CDR1 SEHNR, CDR2 FQNEAQ (reference sequence). CDR3 coding DNA: TGTGCCAGCAGCTTGAGCCAGACGAACACTGAAGCTTTCTTT. Its translation is CASSLSQTNTEAFF.

The gene calls are TRBV27 and TRBJ1-5, with D perhaps TRBD1 (5 bases). From germline, CDR1 is MNHEY and CDR2 SMNVEV (reference sequence). Trimming stripped 2 bases from V and 10 bases from J, with 15 bases between. This CDR3 contains 14 residues. For the CDR3, the DNA is TGTGCCAGCAGTTTAGGAGGTTGGGGGGAACCCCAGCATTTT. Translated, it gives CASSLGGWGEPQHF.

Only a few counts were recorded for this clonotype. This sequence joins TRBV4-3 and TRBJ1-4, with 9 bases fitting TRBD1. The CDR3 consists of 15 residues. The ends lost 0 bases at V and 5 bases at J; junction bases unmatched: 1. The V gene's germline CDR1 is LGHNA and CDR2 YSLEER. CDR3 DNA sequence: TGCGCCAGCAGCCAAGACGGGACAGGGAATGAAAAACTGTTTTTT. Its translation: CASSQDGTGNEKLFF.

V is TRBV7-2 and J is TRBJ2-5; D gene unclear. The CDR3 runs to 13 residues. V was pared by 3 bases and J by 3 bases, with 8 bases between. In germline, CDR1 is SGHTA, CDR2 FQGNSA. Here the CDR3 DNA reads TGTGCCAGCAGCTTGCCCCCTGAAGAGACCCAGTACTTC. It is translated as CASSLPPEETQYF.